One and the same sample provided the 12 T cell receptor beta chains below, sequenced in a study of T-cell reconstitution after alpha-beta-depleted transplantation in children. Preparation of the TCRbeta library used unique molecular identifiers. TCRdb reprocessed the PCR reads via MiXCR and lists one record per CDR3 protein. In the table there are around 580,000 distinct CDR3 sequences, over 25% of which are singletons. This material consisted of PBMCs, taken before TCRalphabeta/CD19-depleted stem cell transplant. The receptors derive from a boy in the first two years of life with Wiskott-Aldrich syndrome, due to receive a stem cell transplant.

This chain uses TRBV5-1 with TRBJ2-1; D not resolved. The germline V gene encodes CDR1 SGHRS and CDR2 YFSETQ. The germline V and J ends were trimmed by 0 bases and 6 bases, with 4 bases remaining between them. The CDR3 has 12 amino acids. The CDR3 region is CASSLGSNEQFF. The CDR3 DNA sequence: TGCGCCAGCAGCTTGGGTAGCAATGAGCAGTTCTTC.

This clonotype was detected only a few times. The chain uses TRBV2 and TRBJ1-4; D is undetermined. The CDR3 loop spans 12 amino acids. V was shortened by 9 bases and J by 7 bases, with 12 bases between the two germline ends. Germline CDR1 and CDR2: SNHLY and FYNNEI. In DNA form, the CDR3 reads TGTGCCAGTAGGGTTAAAAGTGAAAAACTGTTTTTT. It is translated as CASRVKSEKLFF.

This clonotype was found a few times. The rearrangement joins TRBV5-1 to TRBJ2-3, with 10 bases fitting TRBD2. CDR3 size: 20 residues. Germline V lookup: CDR1 SGHRS, CDR2 YFSETQ. The V and J ends lost 1 base and 3 bases, in that order; junction bases with no gene match: 17. The CDR3 sequence: CASSLRGLASGRGPTDTQYF. The CDR3 region has the DNA TGCGCCAGCAGCTTGCGGGGGCTGGCTAGCGGGAGAGGGCCGACAGATACGCAGTATTTT.

CDR3 loop: CASSARQGTYEQYF. The CDR3 region has the DNA TGTGCCAGCAGCGCCCGACAGGGAACCTACGAGCAGTACTTC. This chain links TRBV11-2 with TRBJ2-7, with 7 nucleotides matching TRBD1. From germline, CDR1 is SGHAT and CDR2 FQNNGV. The CDR3 loop spans 14 amino acids. V shed 5 bases, J shed 2 bases, and the junction held 6 bases outside the gene matches. The full variable domain, its missing parts supplied by reference TRBV11-2 and TRBJ2-7, is EAGVAQSPRYKIIEKRQSVAFWCNPISGHATLYWYQQILGQGPKLLIQFQNNGVVDDSQLPKDRFSAERLKGVDSTLKIQPAKLEDSAVYLCASSARQGTYEQYFGPGTRLTVT.

The chain uses TRBV28 and TRBJ2-7; possibly TRBD1 or TRBD2 for D (5 bases each). Germline loops: CDR1 MDHEN, CDR2 SYDVKM. Trimming left V 7 bases short and J 6 bases short, with 13 bases between. The CDR3 consists of 12 residues. The CDR3, as DNA: TGTGCCAGCAAGGGGCCCCGGGGCGAGCAGTACTTC. Encoded protein: CASKGPRGEQYF.

This chain joins TRBV7-6 and TRBJ2-2; D is uncertain. CDR1 and CDR2 from the germline V gene are SGHVS and FNYEAQ. The ends were cut back, 6 bases at V and 6 bases at J, with 14 bases in the middle. The CDR3 totals 14 residues. The CDR3 DNA follows: TGTGCCAGCAGTCTCGTCGGAGTAGCCGGGGAGCTGTTTTTT. This codes for CASSLVGVAGELFF.

This clonotype showed up many times. This chain joins TRBV10-3 and TRBJ2-7, with D perhaps TRBD2 (5 bases). The V gene lost 0 bases and the J gene lost 2 bases, with 11 bases spanning the gap. The CDR3 is made up of 15 amino acids. CDR1 and CDR2 (germline): ENHRY, SYGVKD. The CDR3 nucleotides read TGTGCCATCAGTGAGTCCTCTAGCTGGGCCTACGAGCAGTACTTC. Protein sequence: CAISESSSWAYEQYF.

In this sample, this clonotype turned up a few times. The V and J genes are TRBV5-1 and TRBJ2-2, with TRBD1 matching over 8 bases. CDR1 is SGHRS and CDR2 is YFSETQ in the germline V gene. Unmatched junction bases numbered 9, after V lost 5 bases and J lost 3 bases. This CDR3 has 16 residues. DNA for the CDR3: TGCGCCAGCAGAGCCTCCCAGGGGGCGGACACCGGGGAGCTGTTTTTT. It specifies CASRASQGADTGELFF.

This clonotype occurred a few times. This rearrangement joins TRBV5-1 to TRBJ2-3; a possible D gene is TRBD1 (6 bases). V lost 4 bases, J lost 5 bases, and 17 bases lay in between. The CDR3 length is 15 residues. The germline CDR1 and CDR2 sequences are SGHRS and YFSETQ. The CDR3 sequence: CASSQLAGVKDTQYF. The CDR3 DNA reads as TGCGCCAGCAGCCAGTTAGCAGGGGTTAAAGATACGCAGTATTTT.

The chain couples TRBV5-6 to TRBJ2-7; TRBD2 aligns across 7 bases. The V segment lost 0 bases and the J segment 3 bases; nucleotides outside the gene matches: 9. The germline V gene encodes CDR1 SGHDT and CDR2 YYEEEE. The CDR3 contains 16 residues. The CDR3 DNA sequence: TGTGCCAGCAGCTTGGATGGAGCGGGGAACTTCTACGAGCAGTACTTC. Protein sequence: CASSLDGAGNFYEQYF.

This clonotype was observed a handful of times. The chain uses TRBV5-1 and TRBJ1-2; D gene unclear. V was pared by 5 bases and J by 3 bases, with 17 bases between. The CDR3 has 15 residues. From germline, CDR1 is SGHRS and CDR2 YFSETQ. This chain's CDR3 is CASSSGPFWDYGYTF. The CDR3 DNA reads as TGCGCCAGCAGTTCCGGACCTTTCTGGGACTATGGCTACACCTTC.

J is TRBJ2-1 and V is TRBV7-9, with 12 bases lining up with TRBD2. Trimming removed 1 base from V and 8 bases from J; junction bases left unmatched: 9. The germline gives CDR1 SEHNR, CDR2 FQNEAQ (reference sequence). This CDR3 comprises 17 residues. This CDR3 reads CASSLGASGRAKDEQFF. CDR3 DNA sequence: TGTGCCAGCAGCTTAGGGGCTAGCGGGAGGGCCAAGGATGAGCAGTTCTTC.